This TCR beta chain was retrieved from a study of breast tumors, draining lymph nodes, adjacent tissues. Points from the study as a whole: Tumor T cell lymph node origin was a supported hypothesis, not proven. Tumors had less TCR diversity than lymph nodes, more than nontumor tissue.

TCRdb re-derived calls from the multiplex PCR reads in MiXCR, one entry per CDR3 protein. The data hold over 60,000 distinct CDR3 sequences, with roughly 50% observed a single time. Unmatched junction bases numbered 3, after V lost 2 bases and J lost 7 bases. This CDR3 is built from 15 residues. A note on this clonotype: Its target is not known.

This sequence was found in a female donor with breast cancer. Some clones in this sample may be carry-over from other donors' samples. V usage is TRBV12-3 or TRBV12-4 and J usage is TRBJ1-6, with 9 bases aligning to TRBD1. Material for sequencing was breast tumor tissue. CDR3 residues: CASSLYGTGNSPLHF. The CDR3 DNA is TGTGCCAGCAGTTTATACGGGACAGGGAATTCACCCCTCCACTTT.